This T cell receptor (beta chain) stems from a study of blood T cell repertoires in COVID-19. Study as a whole: The samples span acute and convalescent COVID-19 from the United States, Italy and Spain.

Enrolled during active infection, Seattle patients were then followed longitudinally. Authors' data handling: Estimates of nucleated cell counts were drawn from the amplification of reference gene primers. Repertoires were generated with immunoSEQ multiplex PCR, while TCRdb's copy carries only in-frame clones and drops some. V and J calls and clone size are given by that table; D and trimming were obtained from the DNA. The table lists under 250,000 clones, approximately 88% of them singletons. The V gene's germline CDR1 is SGHRS and CDR2 YFSETQ. V lost 7 bases to trimming and J lost 0 bases, with 10 bases between them. This CDR3 region has 14 residues.

The chain links TRBV5-1 to TRBJ2-2; TRBD1 is a possible D gene (6 bases). The TCR sequence derives from a woman aged 25 to 39 with COVID-19, enrolled during active disease. The specimen was peripheral blood. This CDR3 reads CASLQGANTGELFF. DNA of the CDR3: TGCGCCAGCTTACAGGGCGCGAACACCGGGGAGCTGTTTTTT.